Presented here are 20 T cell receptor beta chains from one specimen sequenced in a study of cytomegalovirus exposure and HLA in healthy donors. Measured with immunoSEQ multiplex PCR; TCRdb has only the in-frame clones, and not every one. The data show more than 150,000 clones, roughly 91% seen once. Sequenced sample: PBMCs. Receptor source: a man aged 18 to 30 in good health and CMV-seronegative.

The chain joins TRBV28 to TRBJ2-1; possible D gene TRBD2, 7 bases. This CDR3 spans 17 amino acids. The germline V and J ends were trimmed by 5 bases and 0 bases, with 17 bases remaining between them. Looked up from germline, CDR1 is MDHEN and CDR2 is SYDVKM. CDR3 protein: CASSPPWGGGSYNEQFF. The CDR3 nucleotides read TGTGCCAGCAGTCCCCCCTGGGGAGGGGGCTCCTACAATGAGCAGTTCTTC.

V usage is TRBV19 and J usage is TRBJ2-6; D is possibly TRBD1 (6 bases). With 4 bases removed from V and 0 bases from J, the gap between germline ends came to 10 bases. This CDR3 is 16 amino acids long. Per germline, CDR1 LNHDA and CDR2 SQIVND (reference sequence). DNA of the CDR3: TGTGCCAGTAGTACAAGACAGGCCTCTGGGGCCAACGTCCTGACTTTC. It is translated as CASSTRQASGANVLTF.

CDR3 sequence (DNA): TGTGCCAGTAGCATCGGACAAAGCTCCTACAATGAGCAGTTCTTC. Its translation: CASSIGQSSYNEQFF. The chain employs TRBV19 and TRBJ2-1; possibly TRBD1 for D (5 bases). V was clipped by 6 bases and J by 0 bases, with 12 bases between them. There are 15 residues in the CDR3. The germline V gene encodes CDR1 LNHDA and CDR2 SQIVND (reference sequence).

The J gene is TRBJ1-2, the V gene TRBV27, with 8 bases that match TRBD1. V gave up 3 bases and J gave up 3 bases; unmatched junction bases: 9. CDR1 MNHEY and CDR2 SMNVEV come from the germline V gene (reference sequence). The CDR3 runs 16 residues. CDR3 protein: CASSFYRTGRDYGYTF. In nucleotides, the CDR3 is TGTGCCAGCAGTTTCTATAGGACAGGGCGAGACTATGGCTACACCTTC.

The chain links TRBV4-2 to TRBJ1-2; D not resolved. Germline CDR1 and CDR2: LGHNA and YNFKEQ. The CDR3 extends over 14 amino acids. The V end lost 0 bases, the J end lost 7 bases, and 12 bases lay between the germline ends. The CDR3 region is CASSQDNRSGGYTF. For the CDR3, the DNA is TGTGCCAGCAGCCAAGATAACCGGTCAGGTGGCTACACCTTC.

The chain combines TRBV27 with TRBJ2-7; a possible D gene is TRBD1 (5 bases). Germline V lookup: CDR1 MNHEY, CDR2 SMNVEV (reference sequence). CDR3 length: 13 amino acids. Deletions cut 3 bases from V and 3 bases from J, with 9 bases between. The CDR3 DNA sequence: TGTGCCAGCAGTTTTTTCCAGGGCTACGAGCAGTACTTC. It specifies CASSFFQGYEQYF.

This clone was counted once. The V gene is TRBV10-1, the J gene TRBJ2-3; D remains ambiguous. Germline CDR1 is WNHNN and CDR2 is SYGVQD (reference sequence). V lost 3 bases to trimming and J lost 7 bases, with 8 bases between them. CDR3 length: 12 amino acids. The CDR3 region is CASSEQVNTQYF. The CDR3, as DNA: TGCGCCAGCAGTGAACAAGTAAATACGCAGTATTTT.

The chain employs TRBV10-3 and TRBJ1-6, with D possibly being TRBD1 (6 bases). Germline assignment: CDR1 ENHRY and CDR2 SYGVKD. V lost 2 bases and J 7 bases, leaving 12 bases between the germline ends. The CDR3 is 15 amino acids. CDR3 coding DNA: TGTGCCATCAGTGAGCTAACAGGGTTCAATTCACCCCTCCACTTT. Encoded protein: CAISELTGFNSPLHF.

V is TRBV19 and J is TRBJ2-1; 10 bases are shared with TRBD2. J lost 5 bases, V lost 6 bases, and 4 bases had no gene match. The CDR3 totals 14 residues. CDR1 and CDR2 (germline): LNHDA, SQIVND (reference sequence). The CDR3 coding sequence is TGTGCCAGTAGCTCTAGCGGGAGTAACAATGAGCAGTTCTTC. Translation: CASSSSGSNNEQFF.

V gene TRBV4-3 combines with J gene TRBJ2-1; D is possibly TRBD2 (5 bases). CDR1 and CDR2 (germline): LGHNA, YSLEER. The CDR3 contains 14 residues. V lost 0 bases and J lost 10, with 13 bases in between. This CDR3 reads CASSQEGWEPEQFF. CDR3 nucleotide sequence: TGCGCCAGCAGCCAAGAAGGATGGGAGCCAGAGCAGTTCTTC.

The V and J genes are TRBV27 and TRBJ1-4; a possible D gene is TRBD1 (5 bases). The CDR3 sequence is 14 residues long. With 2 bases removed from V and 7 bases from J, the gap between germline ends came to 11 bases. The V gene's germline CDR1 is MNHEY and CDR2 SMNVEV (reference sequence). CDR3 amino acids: CASSLTGGGEKLFF. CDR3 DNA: TGTGCCAGCAGTTTAACCGGCGGGGGTGAAAAACTGTTTTTT. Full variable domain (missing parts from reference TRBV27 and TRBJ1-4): EAQVTQNPRYLITVTGKKLTVTCSQNMNHEYMSWYRQDPGLGLRQIYYSMNVEVTDKGDVPEGYKVSRKEKRNFPLILESPSPNQTSLYFCASSLTGGGEKLFFGSGTQLSVL.

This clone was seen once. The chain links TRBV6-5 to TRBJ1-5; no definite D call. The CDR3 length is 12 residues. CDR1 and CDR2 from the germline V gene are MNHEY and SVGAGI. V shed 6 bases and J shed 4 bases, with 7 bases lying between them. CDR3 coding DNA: TGTGCCAGCAGGGCCGGGAATCAGCCCCAGCATTTT. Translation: CASRAGNQPQHF.

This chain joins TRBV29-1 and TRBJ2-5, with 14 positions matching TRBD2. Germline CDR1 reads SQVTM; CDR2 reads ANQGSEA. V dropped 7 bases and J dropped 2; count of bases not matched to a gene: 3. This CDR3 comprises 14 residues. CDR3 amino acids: CSGGLAGGQETQYF. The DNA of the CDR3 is TGCAGCGGCGGACTAGCGGGGGGACAAGAGACCCAGTACTTC.

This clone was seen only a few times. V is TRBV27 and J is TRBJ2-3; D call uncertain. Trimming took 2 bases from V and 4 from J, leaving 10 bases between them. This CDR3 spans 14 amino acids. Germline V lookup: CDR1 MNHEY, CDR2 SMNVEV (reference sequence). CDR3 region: CASSLEDKADTQYF. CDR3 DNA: TGTGCCAGCAGTTTAGAGGATAAGGCAGATACGCAGTATTTT.

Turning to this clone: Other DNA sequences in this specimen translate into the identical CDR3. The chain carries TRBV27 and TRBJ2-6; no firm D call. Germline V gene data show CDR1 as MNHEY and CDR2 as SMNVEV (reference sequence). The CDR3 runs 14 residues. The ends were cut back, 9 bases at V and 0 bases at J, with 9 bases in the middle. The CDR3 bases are TGTGCCAGTAGAGCCCTCTCTGGGGCCAACGTCCTGACTTTC. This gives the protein CASRALSGANVLTF. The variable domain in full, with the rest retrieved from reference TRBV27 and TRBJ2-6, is EAQVTQNPRYLITVTGKKLTVTCSQNMNHEYMSWYRQDPGLGLRQIYYSMNVEVTDKGDVPEGYKVSRKEKRNFPLILESPSPNQTSLYFCASRALSGANVLTFGAGSRLTVL.

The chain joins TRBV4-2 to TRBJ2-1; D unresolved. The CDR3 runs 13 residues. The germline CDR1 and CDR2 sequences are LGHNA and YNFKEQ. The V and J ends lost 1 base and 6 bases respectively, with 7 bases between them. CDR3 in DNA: TGTGCCAGCAGCCAAGTTACGGGCAATGAGCAGTTCTTC. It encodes CASSQVTGNEQFF.

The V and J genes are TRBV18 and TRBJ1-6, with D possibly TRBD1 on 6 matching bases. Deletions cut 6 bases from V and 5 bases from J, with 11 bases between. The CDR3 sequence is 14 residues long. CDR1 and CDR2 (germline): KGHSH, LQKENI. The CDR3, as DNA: TGTGCCAGCTCTCGACAGGAGAATAATTCACCCCTCCACTTT. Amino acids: CASSRQENNSPLHF.

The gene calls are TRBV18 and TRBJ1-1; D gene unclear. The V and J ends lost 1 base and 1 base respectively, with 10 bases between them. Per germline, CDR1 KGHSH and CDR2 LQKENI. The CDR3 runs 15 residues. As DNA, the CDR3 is TGTGCCAGCTCACCACAAGAACATACGAACACTGAAGCTTTCTTT. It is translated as CASSPQEHTNTEAFF.

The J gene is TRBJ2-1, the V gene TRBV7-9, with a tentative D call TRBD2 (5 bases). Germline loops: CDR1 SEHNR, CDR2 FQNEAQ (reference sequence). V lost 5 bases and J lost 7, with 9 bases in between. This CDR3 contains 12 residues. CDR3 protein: CASSQRWNEQFF. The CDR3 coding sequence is TGTGCCAGCAGCCAGCGGTGGAATGAGCAGTTCTTC.

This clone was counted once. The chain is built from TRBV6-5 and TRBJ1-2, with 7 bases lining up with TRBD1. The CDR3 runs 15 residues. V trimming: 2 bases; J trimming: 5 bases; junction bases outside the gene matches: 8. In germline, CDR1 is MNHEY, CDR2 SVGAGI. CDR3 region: CASSYEGGPHYGYTF. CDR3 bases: TGTGCCAGCAGTTACGAAGGGGGCCCTCATTATGGCTACACCTTC.